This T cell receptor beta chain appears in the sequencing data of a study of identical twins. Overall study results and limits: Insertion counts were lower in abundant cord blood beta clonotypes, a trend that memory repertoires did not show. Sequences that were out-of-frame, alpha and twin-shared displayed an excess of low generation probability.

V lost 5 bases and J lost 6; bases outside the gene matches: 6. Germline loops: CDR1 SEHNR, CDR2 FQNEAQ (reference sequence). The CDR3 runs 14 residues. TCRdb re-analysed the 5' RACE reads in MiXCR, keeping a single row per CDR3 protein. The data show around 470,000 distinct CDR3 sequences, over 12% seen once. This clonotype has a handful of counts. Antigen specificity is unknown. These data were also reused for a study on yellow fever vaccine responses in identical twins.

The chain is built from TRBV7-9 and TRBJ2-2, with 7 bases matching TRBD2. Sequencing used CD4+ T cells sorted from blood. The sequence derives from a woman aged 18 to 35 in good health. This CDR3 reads CASSERGKAGELFF. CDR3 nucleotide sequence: TGTGCCAGCAGCGAGCGGGGCAAGGCCGGGGAGCTGTTTTTT.